This T cell receptor (beta chain) was sequenced during a study of human T cells and chemical hapten exposure. For the study at large: The scalp of each patient received a weekly diphenylcyclopropenone dose for the full roughly 26-week study. Study conclusions and caveats: Relative to control repertoires, expanded TCRs gave rise to significantly more large CDR3 similarity clusters. There was alopecia in the donors, so their immune response may differ from that of healthy people.

The time point denotes: patch test 1, 2 weeks after DPC sensitization. The treatment was: therapeutic diphenylcyclopropenone sensitization with weekly scalp DPC. It was from unfractionated whole blood that total RNA was extracted. There are 14 residues in the CDR3. The V and J ends lost 4 bases and 3 bases respectively, with 10 bases between them. Germline lookup yields CDR1 SNHLY and CDR2 FYNNEI. This clonotype showed up many times. As yet, its antigen is unknown. In TCRdb, the RACE reads were re-called with MiXCR into one record per CDR3 protein. The sample has about 49,000 distinct CDR3 sequences; around a tenth are singletons.

This clonotype was sampled from a woman in her forties or fifties with alopecia areata. Some clones in this sample may be carry-over from other donors' samples. The chain links TRBV2 to TRBJ2-1; TRBD1 or TRBD2 may be the D gene (6 bases each). The source material was whole blood, sampled in connection with sensitization to the hapten diphenylcyclopropenone (DPC). The DNA for the CDR3 is TGTGCCAGCAGTGGGGGGGCCATCTACAATGAGCAGTTCTTC. Its protein is CASSGGAIYNEQFF.